A single sample gave rise to the 29 T cell receptor beta chains below, sequenced in a study of CD8 T cells in ankylosing spondylitis. Broader study findings: It appeared that ankylosing spondylitis blood was characterized by a TCR beta motif of under ten highly homologous variants.

Using its own MiXCR run on the 5' RACE reads, TCRdb lists one record per CDR3 protein. The sample records about 220,000 distinct CDR3 sequences, around 6.6% being singletons. Antigens of these TCRs are unknown. Material: blood, either unsorted or a sorted T cell fraction (not recorded which). All receptors come from a male donor with ankylosing spondylitis.

Many counts were recorded for this clonotype. The J gene is TRBJ1-1, the V gene TRBV5-1; D call uncertain. This CDR3 contains 13 residues. From germline, CDR1 is SGHRS and CDR2 YFSETQ. V was pared by 7 bases and J by 1 base, with 11 bases between. Here the CDR3 reads CASASLGNTEAFF. The CDR3 region has the DNA TGCGCCAGCGCCTCTCTGGGGAACACTGAAGCTTTCTTT.

In this sample, this clonotype turned up a few times. The chain combines TRBV9 with TRBJ2-1, with D unclear. CDR1 and CDR2 from the germline V gene are SGDLS and YYNGEE. The CDR3 sequence is 13 residues long. V dropped 3 bases and J dropped 4 bases, with 8 bases sitting between them. Written as DNA, the CDR3 is TGTGCCAGCAGCGGAGGAAATTACAATGAGCAGTTCTTC. It yields the protein CASSGGNYNEQFF.

V and J are TRBV6-5 and TRBJ2-3; 10 bases are a match to TRBD1. CDR3 length equals 15 residues. With V trimmed by 0 bases and J by 4 bases, 1 base remained unmatched. CDR1 is MNHEY and CDR2 is SVGAGI in the germline V gene. CDR3 sequence (DNA): TGTGCCAGCAGTTACTCCGGGACAGGGGCAGATACGCAGTATTTT. Translation gives CASSYSGTGADTQYF.

This chain connects TRBV7-9 to TRBJ2-7; no clear D. The CDR3 loop spans 13 amino acids. V lost 6 bases to trimming and J lost 2 bases, with 11 bases between them. CDR1 is SEHNR and CDR2 is FQNEAQ in the germline V gene (reference sequence). CDR3 in DNA: TGTGCCAGCAGTTACGGGCCGGCCTACGAGCAGTACTTC. Protein sequence: CASSYGPAYEQYF.

This clonotype was observed a handful of times. This chain uses TRBV20-1 with TRBJ1-6; 7 positions agree with TRBD1. Germline V gene lookup returns CDR1 DFQATT and CDR2 SNEGSKA (reference sequence). With 3 bases clipped from V and 5 bases from J, the junction kept 13 bases outside the gene matches. The length of the CDR3 is 17 residues. CDR3 DNA: TGCAGTGCTAGTCGGTCAGTCGACAGGGATGATAATTCACCCCTCCACTTT. Encoded protein: CSASRSVDRDDNSPLHF.

This clonotype has a count of ten or more. The chain links TRBV2 to TRBJ2-1; D is possibly TRBD1 (6 bases). The CDR3 has 15 amino acids. The V gene's germline CDR1 is SNHLY and CDR2 FYNNEI. Trimming cost V 3 bases and J 4 bases, with 13 bases left between them. CDR3 nucleotides: TGTGCCAGCAGTGAGAGGACAGCCACTTACAATGAGCAGTTCTTC. Protein sequence: CASSERTATYNEQFF.

In its sample, this clonotype was seen many times. The chain employs TRBV24-1 and TRBJ2-2; 8 bases align to TRBD1. CDR1 KGHDR and CDR2 SFDVKD come from the germline V gene. The CDR3 is 14 residues long. J gave up 3 bases and V 6 bases, and 2 bases lay outside the gene matches. The CDR3, as DNA: TGTGCCACCAGTTTGACAGGGGACACCGGGGAGCTGTTTTTT. It translates to CATSLTGDTGELFF.

This clonotype was observed a handful of times. A junction boundary mismatches the germline segment, possibly from a read error. This sequence joins TRBV4-2 and TRBJ1-2, with TRBD1 identical over 7 bases. Germline V CDR1 and CDR2: LGHNA, YNFKEQ. CDR3 size: 15 residues. Here the CDR3 DNA reads TGTGCCAGCAGTCAAGTGGAAGGGGGCAACTATGGCTACACCTTC. It codes for CASSQVEGGNYGYTF.

This clonotype was recorded at least ten times. The CDR3 DNA is TGTGCCAGCATCGAGAGTTTCTCTCAGGCGGGCCTCTACGAGCAGTACTTC. The encoded protein is CASIESFSQAGLYEQYF. This chain connects TRBV5-6 to TRBJ2-7; possible D gene TRBD2, 5 bases. Deletions cut 6 bases from V and 3 bases from J, with 25 bases between. Per germline, CDR1 SGHDT and CDR2 YYEEEE. The CDR3 has 17 amino acids.

This clonotype came up a few times. The chain recombines TRBV9 with TRBJ2-1, with 9 bases identical to TRBD2. CDR3 length: 19 amino acids. CDR1 is SGDLS, CDR2 YYNGEE, per germline. V was pared by 3 bases and J by 1 base, with 14 bases of the junction left unmatched. The CDR3 sequence is CASSGKVSSGTYSYNEQFF. DNA of the CDR3: TGTGCCAGCAGCGGGAAGGTATCTAGCGGGACATATTCCTACAATGAGCAGTTCTTC.

This clonotype has at least ten counts. This chain links TRBV4-2 with TRBJ2-2; D is possibly TRBD2 (6 bases). Looked up from germline, CDR1 is LGHNA and CDR2 is YNFKEQ. Trimming took off 4 bases at V and 0 bases at J, with 12 bases between the two ends. This CDR3 comprises 16 residues. The DNA of the CDR3 is TGTGCCAGCAGCCCATTGGGGGGTACGAACACCGGGGAGCTGTTTTTT. Protein: CASSPLGGTNTGELFF.

This clonotype was recorded many times. The chain employs TRBV9 and TRBJ2-5; D gene unclear. With 3 bases removed from V and 0 bases from J, the gap between germline ends came to 6 bases. Germline CDR1 reads SGDLS; CDR2 reads YYNGEE. CDR3 length equals 13 residues. Here the CDR3 DNA reads TGTGCCAGCAGCGCATTCTACCAAGAGACCCAGTACTTC. Its translation: CASSAFYQETQYF.

The J gene is TRBJ1-5, the V gene TRBV4-3; no clear D gene. Germline-derived CDR1 and CDR2 are LGHNA and YSLEER. V lost 0 bases, J lost 5 bases, and 17 bases lay in between. The CDR3 sequence is 17 residues long. The CDR3 here is CASSQDGPYNRYQPQHF. The CDR3 DNA is TGCGCCAGCAGCCAAGATGGACCGTACAACCGGTATCAGCCCCAGCATTTT.

This clonotype was seen repeatedly, ten times or more. V gene TRBV5-1 combines with J gene TRBJ2-5, with TRBD1 as a possible D gene (5 bases). V was cut by 1 base and J by 1 base, with 11 bases left in between. The CDR3 is made up of 15 amino acids. Germline CDR1 reads SGHRS; CDR2 reads YFSETQ. The CDR3 nucleotides read TGCGCCAGCAGCTTGAAGGGGCGGCCCCAAGAGACCCAGTACTTC. Translation: CASSLKGRPQETQYF. The full variable domain, its missing parts supplied by reference TRBV5-1 and TRBJ2-5, is KAGVTQTPRYLIKTRGQQVTLSCSPISGHRSVSWYQQTPGQGLQFLFEYFSETQRNKGNFPGRFSGRQFSNSRSEMNVSTLELGDSALYLCASSLKGRPQETQYFGPGTRLLVL.

Many counts were recorded for this clonotype. The V and J genes are TRBV5-6 and TRBJ1-1, with D tentatively TRBD1 (6 bases). The CDR3 contains 17 residues. Between the trimmed V and J ends, which lost 4 bases and 1 base, there was a span of 20 bases. The germline V gene encodes CDR1 SGHDT and CDR2 YYEEEE. This CDR3 is CASSPGGQGIRNTEAFF. Here the CDR3 DNA reads TGTGCCAGCAGCCCCGGCGGGCAGGGGATTCGGAACACTGAAGCTTTCTTT.

This clonotype occurred many times. The gene calls are TRBV4-2 and TRBJ2-7; 8 bases agree with TRBD1. The trim removed 0 bases at V and 3 bases at J, leaving 13 bases unmatched. The germline V gene encodes CDR1 LGHNA and CDR2 YNFKEQ. This CDR3 has 18 residues. CDR3 sequence (DNA): TGTGCCAGCAGCCAAGAGAGGGGACGGACAGGGCTCGGCTACGAGCAGTACTTC. This codes for CASSQERGRTGLGYEQYF.

This clonotype came up many times. The chain combines TRBV6-1 with TRBJ2-5, with 10 bases fitting TRBD1. The germline V gene has CDR1 MNHNS and CDR2 SASEGT. The CDR3 is 15 residues long. Germline trimming cut 5 bases from V and 5 bases from J; bases unmatched to any gene: 8. The CDR3 protein is CASSRGTGVRETQYF. The DNA for the CDR3 is TGTGCCAGCAGTCGGGGGACAGGGGTAAGGGAGACCCAGTACTTC.

A word on this clonotype: No DNA is shown, since the ends of the CDR3 on it are uncertain; the CDR3 is the one TCRdb lists. The chain joins TRBV7-5 to TRBJ1-4. TRBV7-5 is flagged as a pseudogene. Including both end residues, the CDR3 is 20 amino acids long. The CDR3 loop is CISVPEAYYMVAGLDEKLFF.

This clonotype showed up many times. The J gene is TRBJ2-7, the V gene TRBV6-5; no reliable D call. With 0 bases removed from V and 2 bases from J, the gap between germline ends came to 5 bases. The germline V gene encodes CDR1 MNHEY and CDR2 SVGAGI. The CDR3 spans 13 residues. The chain's CDR3 is CASSYSTAYEQYF. The CDR3 region has the DNA TGTGCCAGCAGTTACTCGACGGCCTACGAGCAGTACTTC.

The J gene is TRBJ2-1, the V gene TRBV9; TRBD2 might be the D (5 bases). Trimming left V 2 bases short and J 3 bases short, with 12 bases between. The CDR3 has 15 residues. Germline V CDR1 and CDR2: SGDLS, YYNGEE. CDR3 DNA sequence: TGTGCCAGCAGCGTGTCGGGGAACGTCTACAATGAGCAGTTCTTC. It specifies CASSVSGNVYNEQFF. The whole variable domain, remainder taken from reference TRBV9 and TRBJ2-1, is DSGVTQTPKHLITATGQRVTLRCSPRSGDLSVYWYQQSLDQGLQFLIQYYNGEERAKGNILERFSAQQFPDLHSELNLSSLELGDSALYFCASSVSGNVYNEQFFGPGTRLTVL.

This clonotype has at least ten counts. This chain joins TRBV20-1 and TRBJ2-1; D is unclear. V lost 4 bases and J 8 bases, leaving 9 bases between the germline ends. This CDR3 contains 11 residues. Germline V gene lookup returns CDR1 DFQATT and CDR2 SNEGSKA (reference sequence). CDR3 amino acids: CSATAIDEQFF. The CDR3 DNA follows: TGCAGTGCTACCGCTATTGATGAGCAGTTCTTC.

This clonotype was counted many times. The chain employs TRBV12-3 or TRBV12-4 and TRBJ2-1, with 9 nucleotides matching TRBD2. J was trimmed by 6 bases and V by 8 bases; bases with no gene match: 5. The CDR3 spans 13 residues. CDR3 in amino acids: CASRLAVFNEQFF. The CDR3 nucleotides are TGTGCCAGCCGACTAGCGGTTTTCAATGAGCAGTTCTTC.

This clonotype was detected only a few times. The genes are TRBV5-4 and TRBJ2-1, with 7 bases that match TRBD2. Germline V CDR1 and CDR2: SGHNT, YYREEE (reference sequence). This CDR3 region has 16 residues. Trimming took 1 base from V and 3 from J; bases not matched to a gene: 7. The CDR3 coding sequence is TGTGCCAGCAGCTTGAGGCGGGAGAGATACTACAATGAGCAGTTCTTC. It translates to CASSLRRERYYNEQFF.

This chain joins TRBV4-3 and TRBJ2-3; 8 bases align to TRBD2. CDR3 length equals 16 residues. Germline-derived CDR1 and CDR2 are LGHNA and YSLEER. The trim removed 0 bases at V and 2 bases at J, leaving 4 bases unmatched. The CDR3 here is CASSQDFSGVTDTQYF. The CDR3 DNA is TGCGCCAGCAGCCAAGATTTTAGCGGGGTCACAGATACGCAGTATTTT.

There are many counts of this clonotype. The J gene is TRBJ1-1, the V gene TRBV7-9, with D perhaps matching TRBD1 (5 bases). Germline CDR1 is SEHNR and CDR2 is FQNEAQ (reference sequence). V was trimmed by 4 bases and J by 4 bases, leaving 10 bases between them. CDR3 size: 13 residues. CDR3 DNA sequence: TGTGCCAGCAGCTCCAGGGCCGGCACTGAAGCTTTCTTT. It is translated as CASSSRAGTEAFF.

This clonotype was seen ten or more times. The rearrangement uses TRBV6-1 and TRBJ2-2; D is perhaps TRBD1 or TRBD2 (5 bases each). V lost 0 bases and J 3 bases, leaving 11 bases between the germline ends. The CDR3 runs 16 residues. Germline CDR1 MNHNS, CDR2 SASEGT. CDR3 coding DNA: TGTGCCAGCAGTGAAGCGACGAGGGGCGACACCGGGGAGCTGTTTTTT. Its protein product is CASSEATRGDTGELFF.

This chain connects TRBV27 to TRBJ1-1; perhaps TRBD1 as D (5 bases). V lost 5 bases to trimming and J lost 11 bases, with 15 bases between them. The CDR3 runs 12 residues. The germline V gene has CDR1 MNHEY and CDR2 SMNVEV (reference sequence). The CDR3 sequence: CASSQRGGSAFF. The CDR3 nucleotides read TGTGCCAGCAGTCAACGTGGGGGAAGCGCTTTCTTT.

The table lists this clonotype with many counts. The chain combines TRBV4-3 with TRBJ2-7; TRBD2 agrees at 7 bases. This CDR3 is 15 amino acids long. The V gene end was trimmed by 1 base and the J gene end by 4 bases; junction bases not matched to a gene: 7. Germline lookup yields CDR1 LGHNA and CDR2 YSLEER. The CDR3 bases are TGCGCCAGCAGCCAAGTGATGGGGGGGAGGTACGAGCAGTACTTC. Protein sequence: CASSQVMGGRYEQYF.

This clonotype appeared many times. The chain couples TRBV7-9 to TRBJ2-7; D uncertain. The V end lost 5 bases, the J end lost 4 bases, and 21 bases lay between the germline ends. The CDR3 is 16 amino acids. The germline CDR1 and CDR2 sequences are SEHNR and FQNEAQ (reference sequence). CDR3 loop: CASSPDPIRSLYEQYF. The CDR3 DNA reads TGTGCCAGCAGCCCCGACCCCATCAGGAGTTTGTACGAGCAGTACTTC.